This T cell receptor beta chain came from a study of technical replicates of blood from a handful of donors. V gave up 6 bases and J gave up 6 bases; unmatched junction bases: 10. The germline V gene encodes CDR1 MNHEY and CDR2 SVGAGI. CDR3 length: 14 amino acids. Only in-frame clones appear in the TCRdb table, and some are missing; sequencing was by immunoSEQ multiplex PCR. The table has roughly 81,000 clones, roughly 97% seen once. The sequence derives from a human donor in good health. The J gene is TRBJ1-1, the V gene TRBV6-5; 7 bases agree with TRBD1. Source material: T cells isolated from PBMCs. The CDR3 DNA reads TGTGCCAGCAGCAAAGGAGCAGGGGGGTCTGAAGCTTTCTTT. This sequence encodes CASSKGAGGSEAFF.